This TCR beta chain is drawn from a study of CD8 T cells in ankylosing spondylitis. Turning to this clonotype: Its antigen is undetermined.

Study conclusions and caveats: Certain motif variants had earlier appeared in reactive arthritis synovial fluid and blood. Matched ankylosing spondylitis synovial fluid reportedly showed significant enrichment of disease-linked clones.

Germline CDR1 is GTSNPN and CDR2 is SVGIG (reference sequence). Trimming stripped 0 bases from V and 4 bases from J, with 13 bases between. This CDR3 contains 15 residues. Scientists made TCR beta libraries using quantitative 5'-RACE with molecular barcodes. MiXCR, applied by TCRdb to the 5' RACE reads, yields one record per CDR3 protein. In the table there are roughly 180,000 distinct CDR3 sequences, 11% of which are singletons. The sequenced sample consisted of blood, either unsorted or a sorted T cell fraction (not recorded which). The chain is built from TRBV30 and TRBJ2-1; perhaps TRBD1 as D (6 bases). The TCR originated in a male donor with ankylosing spondylitis or in good health (not recorded which). In DNA, the CDR3 is TGTGCCTGGAGTGTCGGGCAGGGGCCTTACAATGAGCAGTTCTTC. The encoded protein is CAWSVGQGPYNEQFF.